This T cell receptor beta chain was captured by sequencing in a study of blood T cell repertoires in COVID-19. Across the whole study: Specimens from acute and convalescent COVID-19 originated in the United States, Italy and Spain.

Trimming stripped 0 bases from V and 5 bases from J, with 8 bases between. Germline V lookup: CDR1 LNHNV, CDR2 YYDKDF (reference sequence). The CDR3 runs to 14 residues. Enrollees, roughly 18 to 89 years old, lived in about two dozen US areas. Cohort placement rested on clinical history that participants reported themselves. Here immunoSEQ multiplex PCR was the method, and the copy in TCRdb shows in-frame clones only, minus some. The sample comprises roughly 250,000 clones, around 87% of which are singletons, and under 2% rests with the top ten. This sequence joins TRBV15 and TRBJ2-1; no reliable D call. The source of this sequence is a woman between 45 and 65 years old who had recovered from COVID-19. Specimen: PBMCs or T cells enriched from blood (not recorded which). The CDR3 DNA sequence: TGTGCCACCAGCAGAGATCGACTGAACAATGAGCAGTTCTTC. Its protein is CATSRDRLNNEQFF.